This T cell receptor beta chain was sequenced in a study of T cell therapy after organ transplantation (dated by TCRdb to between 2017 and 2020). For context, the study as a whole: Therapy products were autologous CMV-specific T cells expanded in vitro for roughly 15 days with a peptide pool of 30 HLA class I and II CMV epitopes. Among the ten patients, eight were classed as clinical responders, while two were classed as nonresponders. Up to 6 T cell doses were administered to patients every 2 weeks, and patients were monitored for roughly 29 weeks after therapy was completed. An open-label phase I trial of autologous CMV-specific adoptive T cell therapy in solid-organ transplant recipients was the basis for the study, which was a follow-up TRBV repertoire analysis. Of the ten or so patients, only 7 or 8 had long-term post-therapy samples available. Pretherapy peripheral blood samples were collected before T cell therapy was commenced. Across 2 to 6 intravenous infusions, patients got a median of 1.92 x 10^8 CMV-specific T cells.

Details on this clone: Its antigen remains unidentified. Per-base qualities were not stored, and no clone one base away is much larger.

TRB CDR3 regions were amplified from genomic DNA with the immunoSEQ two-step, bias-controlled multiplex PCR assay. Sequencing of CDR3 libraries was carried out on an Illumina NextSeq 500. Processing in the source paper ran as follows. Initial alignment and bioinformatics, including bias normalization against synthetic CDR3 analogs, were performed with the immunoSEQ Analyzer platform. Annotation of V, D and J genes was based on the definitions in the IMGT database. Further TRBV analyses used VDJtools version 1.1.10 and the R package tcR version 2.2.1.11 with default settings. For the GLIPH analysis, version 1.0 was run with default settings. Significant clonotype frequency changes were tested by 2-sided binomial test with Benjamini-Hochberg correction (alpha = 0.01) in CDR3 sequences with at least 5 reads. TCRdb re-hosts the immuneACCESS table, in-frame sequences only. Its copies lack some clones; in the studies checked, an unresolved V gene accounts for under half of them, and the cause for the rest is not known. The DNA gave D and trimming, while V, J and clone size come from that table. Here the sample has about 50,000 clones; 94% occur a single time. Of the sample, about 3.1% falls within the top ten clones.

The time point label of this sample denotes: before start of T cell therapy. The patients had received solid-organ transplants and had cytomegalovirus that was drug-resistant/recurrent. Under 11 of the trial participants were picked for repertoire analysis depending on whether post-therapy peripheral blood mononuclear cells were available. Viable CD3+CD8+CD4- lymphocytes were isolated from PBMCs by sorting on a BD FACSAria III. The Qiagen DNeasy Kit was used to extract genomic DNA from the sorted cells. On the study overall, not on this receptor specifically: Reduced sample coverage from poor CD8+ T cell yield may be reflected in the few expansions detected in nonresponders. Fold change in CD8 clonality after therapy was inversely correlated with pretherapy clonality, suggesting that less biased repertoires were more receptive to remodeling. Assessment of confounders such as concurrent antirejection and antiviral medications was prevented by the small cohort. Both transferred clonotypes and endogenous clonotypes not detected in the therapy products appeared to be included in post-therapy reconstitution. Before therapy, nonresponders had marked clonal expansions, and their repertoires changed minimally after therapy.

From its cysteine to its phenylalanine, the CDR3 spans 15 amino acids. The DNA shown is the 45-base CDR3, in frame from base 1. Trimming takes 2 bases from V and 1 base from J, and the germline ends sit 12 bases apart. As encoded in the germline V gene, CDR1 is SGHRS while CDR2 is YFSETQ. The sequences come from CD8+ T cells from blood, collected before autologous CMV-specific T cell therapy. This TCR was recovered from a human patient who had received a solid organ transplant and had CMV disease. The chain links TRBV5-1 with TRBJ2-5; the D gene cannot be named for sure. The CDR3 protein sequence reads: CASSFRSGLQETQYF. The nucleotide sequence is TGCGCCAGCAGCTTTAGGAGTGGCCTCCAAGAGACCCAGTACTTC. The CDR3, completed at both ends by the reference TRBV5-1 and TRBJ2-5 genes, gives the full variable domain KAGVTQTPRYLIKTRGQQVTLSCSPISGHRSVSWYQQTPGQGLQFLFEYFSETQRNKGNFPGRFSGRQFSNSRSEMNVSTLELGDSALYLCASSFRSGLQETQYFGPGTRLLVL.